This T cell receptor beta chain was recovered during a study of T cells after yellow fever vaccination. Study-level information: Preparation of the low-cell-number fractions used SMART-Seq v4 Ultra Low Input. Regarding the study as a whole: Only a small proportion of the clonotypes turned up in both the CD4 and the CD8 compartments, likely arising from convergent recombination. Repertoires obtained by FACS sorting could include abundant clonotypes that entered as contaminants from the bulk population. Most primary-vaccination clones recurred post-booster (around 95% CD4, 88% CD8).

This clonotype came up many times. Antigen unknown. Germline values: CDR1 SGHKS, CDR2 YYEKEE (reference sequence). Trimming took off 1 base at V and 5 bases at J, with 4 bases between the two ends. The CDR3 is 12 amino acids. MiXCR, run by TCRdb on the 5' RACE reads, gives a single entry per CDR3 protein. The sample gives about 330,000 distinct CDR3 sequences, approximately 4% of which show up once; 20% to 25% is in the top ten. This chain connects TRBV5-5 to TRBJ2-1; D is undetermined. The sequencing used PBMCs, collected 5 days after the yellow fever booster vaccination. This clonotype was obtained from a man between 18 and 29 years old who received the YFV17D yellow fever vaccine. CDR3 coding DNA: TGTGCCAGCAGCTTGCCTAACAATGAGCAGTTCTTC. Protein product: CASSLPNNEQFF.